One sample yielded the 14 T cell receptor beta chains listed below, sequenced in a study of CD8 T cells in Susac syndrome. Random hexamers were used to reverse transcribe an amount of roughly 0.5 to 1 ug RNA. MiXCR, run by TCRdb on the immunoSEQ multiplex PCR reads, gives a single entry per CDR3 protein. This table has 400,000 or so distinct CDR3 sequences, 75% to 90% appearing once. Sequencing was performed on CD8+ T cells from PBMCs. The receptors shown here come from a human donor with multiple sclerosis.

This clonotype was detected once. The CDR3 DNA reads as TGCGCCAGCGATGCGGGACACCAGACCTACGAGCAGTACTTC. It codes for CASDAGHQTYEQYF. This rearrangement joins TRBV10-2 to TRBJ2-7; perhaps D is TRBD1 or TRBD2 (6 bases each). Germline CDR1 reads WSHSY; CDR2 reads SAAADI. Trimming pared 8 bases from V and 2 bases from J, leaving 16 bases between. The CDR3 extends over 14 amino acids.

The CDR3 is CAWSVGMGNEQFF. The CDR3, as DNA: TGTGCCTGGAGTGTCGGGATGGGCAATGAGCAGTTCTTC. V and J are TRBV30 and TRBJ2-1, with D possibly being TRBD2 (5 bases). CDR1 is GTSNPN and CDR2 is SVGIG in the germline V gene (reference sequence). This CDR3 comprises 13 residues. Trimming left V 0 bases short and J 6 bases short, with 9 bases between.

The chain uses TRBV5-1 and TRBJ1-1; 8 positions agree with TRBD1. J was trimmed by 3 bases and V by 0 bases; bases with no gene match: 7. The CDR3 length is 16 residues. CDR1 is SGHRS, CDR2 YFSETQ, per germline. CDR3: CASSLGGTGGDTEAFF. The CDR3 DNA is TGCGCCAGCAGCTTGGGTGGGACAGGCGGGGACACTGAAGCTTTCTTT.

The rearrangement uses TRBV20-1 and TRBJ1-4, with 7 nucleotides matching TRBD1. CDR1 is DFQATT and CDR2 is SNEGSKA in the germline V gene (reference sequence). The V gene end was trimmed by 6 bases and the J gene end by 6 bases; junction bases not matched to a gene: 7. The CDR3 runs to 13 residues. CDR3 loop: CSAWDRGDEKLFF. As DNA, the CDR3 is TGCAGTGCATGGGACAGAGGGGATGAAAAACTGTTTTTT.

The rearrangement links TRBV20-1 to TRBJ1-1, with TRBD1 identical over 10 bases. This CDR3 has 16 amino acids. The ends lost 5 bases at V and 11 bases at J; junction bases unmatched: 20. Germline V lookup: CDR1 DFQATT, CDR2 SNEGSKA (reference sequence). CDR3 nucleotide sequence: TGCAGTGCTCCCCGAACCGGGACAGGGGTTCTAGTTGGGGCTTTCTTT. This encodes CSAPRTGTGVLVGAFF.

This sequence joins TRBV11-2 and TRBJ2-7; D not resolved. The CDR3 spans 11 residues. CDR1 and CDR2 (germline): SGHAT, FQNNGV. The ends were cut back, 7 bases at V and 5 bases at J, with 9 bases in the middle. The CDR3 DNA is TGTGCCAGCACCTACCGGGACGAGCAGTACTTC. Encoded protein: CASTYRDEQYF.

The chain employs TRBV12-3 or TRBV12-4 and TRBJ1-4, with TRBD1 as a possible D gene (5 bases). This CDR3 comprises 13 residues. Deletions cut 5 bases from V and 6 bases from J, with 10 bases between. The CDR3 DNA sequence: TGTGCCAGCAGTGACAGTCTCGATGAAAAACTGTTTTTT. This translates into CASSDSLDEKLFF.

This rearrangement joins TRBV5-4 to TRBJ1-2; no definite D call. The CDR3 spans 14 residues. The germline CDR1 and CDR2 sequences are SGHNT and YYREEE (reference sequence). V dropped 0 bases and J dropped 2 bases, with 8 bases sitting between them. The CDR3 DNA is TGTGCCAGCAGCTTGGGTTCAGGAAACTATGGCTACACCTTC. Translation gives CASSLGSGNYGYTF.

The chain links TRBV5-3 to TRBJ2-2; no clear D. TRBV5-3 is identified as an open reading frame with a role that is uncertain. The CDR3 loop spans 18 amino acids. V dropped 0 bases and J dropped 4 bases, with 19 bases sitting between them. The CDR3: CARSLEAWTAVSTGELFF. The DNA for the CDR3 is TGTGCCAGAAGCTTGGAAGCGTGGACCGCCGTGAGCACCGGGGAGCTGTTTTTT.

The V gene is TRBV5-1, the J gene TRBJ1-2; possibly TRBD1 for D (6 bases). The CDR3 extends over 15 amino acids. Trimming removed 1 base at V and 3 bases at J, with 13 bases between. CDR1 is SGHRS and CDR2 is YFSETQ in the germline V gene. CDR3 DNA sequence: TGCGCCAGCAGCTTGTGGGGACATATATACTATGGCTACACCTTC. This gives the protein CASSLWGHIYYGYTF.

This chain joins TRBV5-1 and TRBJ2-7; tentatively, D is TRBD1 (6 bases). Germline loops: CDR1 SGHRS, CDR2 YFSETQ. Trimming cost V 4 bases and J 2 bases, with 16 bases left between them. The CDR3 loop spans 15 amino acids. For the CDR3, the DNA is TGCGCCAGCAGCAACGGTTTGCAGGGGCCCTACGAGCAGTACTTC. The encoded protein is CASSNGLQGPYEQYF.

The genes are TRBV30 and TRBJ1-3; 7 bases align to TRBD1. Germline CDR1 and CDR2: GTSNPN and SVGIG (reference sequence). Germline trimming cut 0 bases from V and 1 base from J; bases unmatched to any gene: 6. CDR3 length equals 16 residues. The CDR3 bases are TGTGCCTGGAGTGTCGAGGGGGCTTTATCTGGAAACACCATATATTTT. It yields the protein CAWSVEGALSGNTIYF.

The J gene is TRBJ2-5, the V gene TRBV5-1; 8 bases are a match to TRBD1. V gave up 4 bases and J gave up 3 bases; unmatched junction bases: 8. The CDR3 runs to 15 residues. Germline CDR1 is SGHRS and CDR2 is YFSETQ. CDR3 DNA: TGCGCCAGCAGCGGCGGGACAGGCGCGGAAGAGACCCAGTACTTC. Translating it yields CASSGGTGAEETQYF.

The gene calls are TRBV5-4 and TRBJ2-5; D might be TRBD1 or TRBD2, each matching 5 bases. The CDR3 length is 13 residues. In germline, CDR1 is SGHNT, CDR2 YYREEE (reference sequence). V was clipped by 5 bases and J by 5 bases, with 13 bases between them. CDR3 amino acids: CASRPGTGETQYF. Written as DNA, the CDR3 is TGTGCCAGCAGACCCGGGACGGGGGAGACCCAGTACTTC.